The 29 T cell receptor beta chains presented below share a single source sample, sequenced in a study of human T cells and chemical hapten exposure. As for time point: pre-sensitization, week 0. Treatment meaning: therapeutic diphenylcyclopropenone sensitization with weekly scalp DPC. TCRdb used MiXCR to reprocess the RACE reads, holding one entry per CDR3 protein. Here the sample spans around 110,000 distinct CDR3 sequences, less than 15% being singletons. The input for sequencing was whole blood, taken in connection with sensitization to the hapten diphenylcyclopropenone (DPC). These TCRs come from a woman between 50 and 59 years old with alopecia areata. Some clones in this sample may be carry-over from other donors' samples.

The CDR3 spells CASSLTGLAKNIQYF. The CDR3 region has the DNA TGTGCCAGCAGTCTCACAGGGCTAGCCAAAAACATTCAGTACTTC. The V gene is TRBV28, the J gene TRBJ2-4; D might be TRBD1 (6 bases). Germline assignment: CDR1 MDHEN and CDR2 SYDVKM. CDR3 size: 15 residues. Trimming took 5 bases from V and 0 from J, leaving 11 bases between them.

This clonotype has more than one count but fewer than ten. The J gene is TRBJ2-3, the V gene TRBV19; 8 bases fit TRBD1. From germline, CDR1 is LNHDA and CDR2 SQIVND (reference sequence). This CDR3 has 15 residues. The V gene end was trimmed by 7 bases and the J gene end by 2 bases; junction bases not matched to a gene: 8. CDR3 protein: CASTGGTGFTDTQYF. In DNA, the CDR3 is TGTGCCAGTACTGGTGGGACAGGCTTCACAGATACGCAGTATTTT.

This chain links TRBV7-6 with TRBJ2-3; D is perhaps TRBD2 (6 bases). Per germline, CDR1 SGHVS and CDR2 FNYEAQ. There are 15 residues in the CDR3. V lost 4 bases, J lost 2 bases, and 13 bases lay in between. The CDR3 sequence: CASSSQTSYTDTQYF. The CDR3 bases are TGTGCCAGCAGCTCACAGACTAGTTACACAGATACGCAGTATTTT. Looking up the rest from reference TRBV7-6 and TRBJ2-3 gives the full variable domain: GAGVSQSPRYKVTKRGQDVALRCDPISGHVSLYWYRQALGQGPEFLTYFNYEAQQDKSGLPNDRFSAERPEGSISTLTIQRTEQRDSAMYRCASSSQTSYTDTQYFGPGTRLTVL.

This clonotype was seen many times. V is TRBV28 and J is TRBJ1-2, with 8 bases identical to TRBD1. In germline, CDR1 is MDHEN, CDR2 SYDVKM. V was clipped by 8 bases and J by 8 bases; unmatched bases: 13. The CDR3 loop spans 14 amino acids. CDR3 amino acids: CASGSTGVLGGYTF. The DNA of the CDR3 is TGTGCCAGCGGATCGACAGGGGTATTAGGGGGCTACACCTTC.

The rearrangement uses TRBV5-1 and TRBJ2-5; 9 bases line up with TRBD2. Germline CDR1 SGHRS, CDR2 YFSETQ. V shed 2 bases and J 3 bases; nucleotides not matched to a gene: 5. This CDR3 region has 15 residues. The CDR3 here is CASSFASGTEETQYF. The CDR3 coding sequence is TGCGCCAGCAGCTTCGCTAGCGGGACGGAAGAGACCCAGTACTTC.

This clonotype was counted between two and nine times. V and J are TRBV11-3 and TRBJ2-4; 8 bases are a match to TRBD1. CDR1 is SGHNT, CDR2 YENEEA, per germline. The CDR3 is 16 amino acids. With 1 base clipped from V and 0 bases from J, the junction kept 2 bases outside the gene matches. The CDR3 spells CASSLGQGQAKNIQYF. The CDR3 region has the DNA TGTGCCAGCAGCTTAGGACAGGGGCAAGCCAAAAACATTCAGTACTTC.

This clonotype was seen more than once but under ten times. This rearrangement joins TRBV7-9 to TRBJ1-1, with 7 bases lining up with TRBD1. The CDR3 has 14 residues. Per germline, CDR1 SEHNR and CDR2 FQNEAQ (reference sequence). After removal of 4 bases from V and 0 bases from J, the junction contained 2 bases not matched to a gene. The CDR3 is CASSSTGMNTEAFF. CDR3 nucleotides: TGTGCCAGCAGCTCGACAGGGATGAACACTGAAGCTTTCTTT.

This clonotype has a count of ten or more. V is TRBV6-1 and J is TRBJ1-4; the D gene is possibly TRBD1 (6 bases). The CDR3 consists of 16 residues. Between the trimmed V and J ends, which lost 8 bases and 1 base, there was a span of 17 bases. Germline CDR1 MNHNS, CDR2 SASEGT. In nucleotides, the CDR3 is TGTGCCAGCTTCCCCCGGAGGGGGATAACTAATGAAAAACTGTTTTTT. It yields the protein CASFPRRGITNEKLFF.

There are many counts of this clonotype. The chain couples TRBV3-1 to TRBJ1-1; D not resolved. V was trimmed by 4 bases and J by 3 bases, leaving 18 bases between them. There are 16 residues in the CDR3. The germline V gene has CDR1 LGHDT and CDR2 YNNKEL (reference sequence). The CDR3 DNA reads TGTGCCAGCAGCCGCACTTCTGGACCTTTATACACTGAAGCTTTCTTT. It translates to CASSRTSGPLYTEAFF. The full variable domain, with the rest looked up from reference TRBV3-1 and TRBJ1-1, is DTAVSQTPKYLVTQMGNDKSIKCEQNLGHDTMYWYKQDSKKFLKIMFSYNNKELIINETVPNRFSPKSPDKAHLNLHINSLELGDSAVYFCASSRTSGPLYTEAFFGQGTRLTVV.

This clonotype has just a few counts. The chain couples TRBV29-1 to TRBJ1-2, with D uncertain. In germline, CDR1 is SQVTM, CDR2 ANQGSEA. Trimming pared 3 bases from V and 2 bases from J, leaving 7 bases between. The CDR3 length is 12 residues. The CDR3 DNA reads TGCAGCGTTGAGACACAAAACTATGGCTACACCTTC. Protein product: CSVETQNYGYTF.

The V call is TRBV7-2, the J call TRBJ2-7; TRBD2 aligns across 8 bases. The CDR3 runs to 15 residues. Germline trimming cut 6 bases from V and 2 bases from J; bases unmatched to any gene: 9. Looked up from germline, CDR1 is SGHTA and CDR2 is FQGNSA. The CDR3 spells CASSRSGAVAYEQYF. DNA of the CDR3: TGTGCCAGCAGTCGTAGCGGGGCGGTAGCCTACGAGCAGTACTTC.

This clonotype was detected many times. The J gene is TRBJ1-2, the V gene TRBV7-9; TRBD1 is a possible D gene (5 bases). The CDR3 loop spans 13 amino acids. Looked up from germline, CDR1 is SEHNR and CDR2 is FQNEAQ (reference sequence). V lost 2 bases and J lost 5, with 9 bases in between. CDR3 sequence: CASSLRGGYGYTF. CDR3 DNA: TGTGCCAGCAGCTTACGCGGGGGATATGGCTACACCTTC.

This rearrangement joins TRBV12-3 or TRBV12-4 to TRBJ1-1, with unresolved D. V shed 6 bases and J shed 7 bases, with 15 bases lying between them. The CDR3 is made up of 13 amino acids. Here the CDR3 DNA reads TGTGCCAGCAGCCCCCCGGTTTTCGGTGAAGCTTTCTTT. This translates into CASSPPVFGEAFF.

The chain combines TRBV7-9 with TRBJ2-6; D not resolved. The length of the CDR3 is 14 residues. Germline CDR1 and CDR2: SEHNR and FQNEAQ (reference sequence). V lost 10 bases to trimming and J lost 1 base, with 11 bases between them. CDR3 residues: CATGEGSGANVLTF. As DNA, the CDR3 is TGTGCCACTGGAGAAGGATCTGGGGCCAACGTCCTGACTTTC.

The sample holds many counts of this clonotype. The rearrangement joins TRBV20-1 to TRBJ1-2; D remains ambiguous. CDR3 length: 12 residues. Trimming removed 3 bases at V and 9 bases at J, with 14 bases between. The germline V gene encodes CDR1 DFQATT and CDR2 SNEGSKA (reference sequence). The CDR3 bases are TGCAGTGCTAGTGAGTGCGTAAAATGCTACACCTTC. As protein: CSASECVKCYTF.

The CDR3 here is CAGALSSYNEQFF. As DNA, the CDR3 is TGTGCCGGGGCCCTTAGCTCCTACAATGAGCAGTTCTTC. This rearrangement joins TRBV2 to TRBJ2-1, with D possibly being TRBD1 (5 bases). CDR3 length: 13 residues. Germline V gene lookup returns CDR1 SNHLY and CDR2 FYNNEI. V lost 11 bases and J 0 bases, leaving 11 bases between the germline ends.

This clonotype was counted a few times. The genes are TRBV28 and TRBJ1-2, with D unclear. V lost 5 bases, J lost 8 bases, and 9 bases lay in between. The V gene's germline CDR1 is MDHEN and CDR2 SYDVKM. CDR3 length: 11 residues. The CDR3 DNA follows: TGTGCCAGCAGTGCCACTTTGGGCTACACCTTC. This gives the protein CASSATLGYTF.

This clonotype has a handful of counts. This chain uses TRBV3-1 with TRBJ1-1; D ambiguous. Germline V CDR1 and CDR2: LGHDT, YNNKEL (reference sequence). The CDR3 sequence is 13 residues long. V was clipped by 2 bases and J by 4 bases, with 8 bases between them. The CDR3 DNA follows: TGTGCCAGCAGCCAACTTGACATCACTGAAGCTTTCTTT. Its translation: CASSQLDITEAFF.

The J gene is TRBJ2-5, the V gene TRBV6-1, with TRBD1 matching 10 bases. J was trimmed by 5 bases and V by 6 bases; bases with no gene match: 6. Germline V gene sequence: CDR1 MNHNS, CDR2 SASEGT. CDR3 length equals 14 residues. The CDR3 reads CASRRDRGRETQYF. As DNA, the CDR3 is TGTGCCAGCAGGCGGGACAGGGGTAGGGAGACCCAGTACTTC.

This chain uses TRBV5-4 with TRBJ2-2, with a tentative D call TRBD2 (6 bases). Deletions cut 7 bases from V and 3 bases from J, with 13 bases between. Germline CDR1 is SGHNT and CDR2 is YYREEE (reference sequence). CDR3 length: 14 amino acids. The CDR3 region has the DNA TGTGCCAGCGGGGCCGGGAGCTACACCGGGGAGCTGTTTTTT. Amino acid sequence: CASGAGSYTGELFF.

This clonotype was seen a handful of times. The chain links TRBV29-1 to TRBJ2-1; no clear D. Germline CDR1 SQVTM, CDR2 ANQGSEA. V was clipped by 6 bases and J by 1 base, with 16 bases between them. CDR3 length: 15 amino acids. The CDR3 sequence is CSVSLPSLSYNEQFF. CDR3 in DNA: TGCAGCGTCTCCCTTCCTTCCCTTTCCTACAATGAGCAGTTCTTC.

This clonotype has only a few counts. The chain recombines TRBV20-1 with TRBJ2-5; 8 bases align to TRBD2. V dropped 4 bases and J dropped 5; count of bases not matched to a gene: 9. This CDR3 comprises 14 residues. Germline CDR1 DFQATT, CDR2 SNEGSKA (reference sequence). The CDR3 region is CSANLLAEVETQYF. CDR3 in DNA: TGCAGTGCTAATCTACTAGCGGAGGTGGAGACCCAGTACTTC.

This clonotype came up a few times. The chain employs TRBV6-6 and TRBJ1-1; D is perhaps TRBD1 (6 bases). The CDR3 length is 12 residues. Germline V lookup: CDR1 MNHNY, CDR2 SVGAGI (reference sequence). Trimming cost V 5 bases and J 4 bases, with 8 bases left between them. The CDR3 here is CASSKGGTEAFF. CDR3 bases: TGTGCCAGCAGTAAAGGGGGCACTGAAGCTTTCTTT.

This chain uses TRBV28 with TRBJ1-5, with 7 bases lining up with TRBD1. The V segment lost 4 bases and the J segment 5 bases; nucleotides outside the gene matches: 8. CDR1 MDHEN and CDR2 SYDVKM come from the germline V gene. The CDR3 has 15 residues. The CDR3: CASSSPRGGHQPQHF. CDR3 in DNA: TGTGCCAGCAGTTCCCCTCGAGGGGGCCATCAGCCCCAGCATTTT.

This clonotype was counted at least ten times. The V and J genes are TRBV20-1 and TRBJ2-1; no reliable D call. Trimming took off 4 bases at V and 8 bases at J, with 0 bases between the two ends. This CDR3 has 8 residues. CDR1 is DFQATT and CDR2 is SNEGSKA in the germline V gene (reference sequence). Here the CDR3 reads CSANEQFF. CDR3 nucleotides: TGCAGTGCTAATGAGCAGTTCTTC.

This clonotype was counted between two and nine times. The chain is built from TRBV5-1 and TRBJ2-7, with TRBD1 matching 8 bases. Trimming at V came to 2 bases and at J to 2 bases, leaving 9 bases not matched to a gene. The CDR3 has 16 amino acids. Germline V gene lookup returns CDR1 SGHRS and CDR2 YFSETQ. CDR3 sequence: CASSLSYRDRTYEQYF. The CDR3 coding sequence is TGCGCCAGCAGCTTATCCTACCGGGACAGGACCTACGAGCAGTACTTC.

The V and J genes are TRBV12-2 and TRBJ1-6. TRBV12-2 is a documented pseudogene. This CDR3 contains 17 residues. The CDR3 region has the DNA TGTGCAAGTCGCTTAGACGGCAGCCATATCCACAATTCACCCCTCCACTTT. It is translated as CASRLDGSHIHNSPLHF.

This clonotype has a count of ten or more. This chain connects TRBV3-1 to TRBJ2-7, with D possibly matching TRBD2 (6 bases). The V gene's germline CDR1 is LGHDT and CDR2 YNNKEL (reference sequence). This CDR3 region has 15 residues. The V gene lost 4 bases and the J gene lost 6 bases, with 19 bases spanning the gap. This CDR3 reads CASSLKGGAAGEQYF. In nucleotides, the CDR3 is TGTGCCAGCAGCCTTAAAGGAGGGGCCGCGGGCGAGCAGTACTTC.

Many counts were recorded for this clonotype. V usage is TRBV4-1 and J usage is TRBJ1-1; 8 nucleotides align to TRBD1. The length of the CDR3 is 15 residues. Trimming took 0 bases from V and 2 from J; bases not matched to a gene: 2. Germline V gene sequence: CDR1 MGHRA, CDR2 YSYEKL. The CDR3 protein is CASSQEGQGNTEAFF. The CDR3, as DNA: TGCGCCAGCAGCCAAGAAGGACAGGGTAACACTGAAGCTTTCTTT.